This is a list of T cell receptor beta chains from one sample in a study of neurological immune-mediated disorders. MiXCR, run by TCRdb on the 5' RACE reads, gives a single entry per CDR3 protein. The sample has over 60,000 distinct CDR3 sequences; roughly 4.8% are singletons. Sequences were obtained from PBMCs. All receptors come from a woman aged 70-85 years with multiple sclerosis. Both conserved end residues are part of each CDR3. A D gene is named only where the DNA matches it firmly. Size is omitted from some rows. Given values are once, few, many or a class for expanded clones.

V gene: TRBV7-2; J gene: TRBJ1-5; D gene: TRBD1; clone size: many; CDR3 protein: CASSPQGRGNQPQHF; CDR3 DNA: TGTGCCAGCAGCCCACAGGGGCGAGGCAATCAGCCCCAGCATTTT
V gene: TRBV5-6; J gene: TRBJ1-1; D gene: NA; clone size: many; CDR3 protein: CASSLWGGGVNTEAFF; CDR3 DNA: TGTGCCAGCAGCTTGTGGGGCGGAGGAGTGAACACTGAAGCTTTCTTT
V gene: TRBV7-3; J gene: TRBJ2-2; D gene: NA; clone size: NA; CDR3 protein: CASSTRGETGELFF; CDR3 DNA: TGTGCCAGCAGCACAAGAGGGGAGACCGGGGAGCTGTTTTTT
V gene: TRBV12-5; J gene: TRBJ1-2; D gene: TRBD1; clone size: NA; CDR3 protein: CASGRQGYGYTF; CDR3 DNA: TGTGCTAGTGGGCGACAGGGCTATGGCTACACCTTC
V gene: TRBV20-1; J gene: TRBJ1-4; D gene: NA; clone size: many; CDR3 protein: CSALGGNEKLFF; CDR3 DNA: TGCAGTGCTCTCGGGGGAAATGAAAAACTGTTTTTT
V gene: TRBV7-8; J gene: TRBJ2-1; D gene: TRBD2; clone size: many; CDR3 protein: CASSSTSPSYNEQFF; CDR3 DNA: TGTGCCAGCAGCTCGACTAGCCCCTCCTACAATGAGCAGTTCTTC
V gene: TRBV7-8; J gene: TRBJ2-4; D gene: TRBD2; clone size: few; CDR3 protein: CASSPGQGAASGRPGNIQYF; CDR3 DNA: TGTGCCAGCAGCCCAGGCCAGGGGGCTGCTAGCGGGAGGCCGGGAAACATTCAGTACTTC
V gene: TRBV7-2; J gene: TRBJ1-5; D gene: NA; clone size: many; CDR3 protein: CASSYGVDSNQPQHF; CDR3 DNA: TGTGCCAGCAGCTACGGTGTCGATAGCAATCAGCCCCAGCATTTT
V gene: TRBV7-9; J gene: TRBJ1-2; D gene: NA; clone size: many; CDR3 protein: CASSQPGMPTDGYTF; CDR3 DNA: TGTGCCAGCAGCCAACCGGGGATGCCGACGGATGGCTACACCTTC
V gene: TRBV20-1; J gene: TRBJ2-5; D gene: TRBD2; clone size: many; CDR3 protein: CSATPGAGGRETQYF; CDR3 DNA: TGCAGTGCCACGCCGGGGGCGGGAGGTCGTGAGACCCAGTACTTC
V gene: TRBV5-1; J gene: TRBJ1-1; D gene: NA; clone size: NA; CDR3 protein: CASSLGEGPEAFF; CDR3 DNA: TGCGCCAGCAGCTTGGGTGAGGGGCCTGAAGCTTTCTTT
V gene: TRBV5-5; J gene: TRBJ1-1; D gene: NA; clone size: many; CDR3 protein: CASSLLGDATEAFF; CDR3 DNA: TGTGCCAGCAGCTTGTTGGGTGATGCCACTGAAGCTTTCTTT
V gene: TRBV11-2; J gene: TRBJ2-6; D gene: TRBD1; clone size: many; CDR3 protein: CASSSRGRGANVLTF; CDR3 DNA: TGTGCCAGCAGCAGCAGGGGGCGCGGGGCCAACGTCCTGACTTTC
V gene: TRBV7-9; J gene: TRBJ2-5; D gene: TRBD2; clone size: NA; CDR3 protein: CASSLGTTSGTQETQYF; CDR3 DNA: TGTGCCAGCAGCTTAGGAACGACTAGCGGAACTCAAGAGACCCAGTACTTC
V gene: TRBV12-3/TRBV12-4; J gene: TRBJ2-1; D gene: NA; clone size: NA; CDR3 protein: CASSLAVSSYNEQFF; CDR3 DNA: TGTGCCAGCAGTTTAGCGGTAAGCTCCTACAATGAGCAGTTCTTC
V gene: TRBV7-6; J gene: TRBJ2-7; D gene: TRBD1; clone size: NA; CDR3 protein: CASSLAGGQGSEQYF; CDR3 DNA: TGTGCCAGCAGCTTAGCGGGGGGACAGGGGAGCGAGCAGTACTTC
V gene: TRBV29-1; J gene: TRBJ2-1; D gene: NA; clone size: many; CDR3 protein: CSVEPSDPDGSYNEQFF; CDR3 DNA: TGCAGCGTTGAACCCTCGGACCCCGACGGCTCCTACAATGAGCAGTTCTTC
V gene: TRBV29-1; J gene: TRBJ2-5; D gene: TRBD2; clone size: many; CDR3 protein: CSVEPAGGDQETQYF; CDR3 DNA: TGCAGCGTTGAACCTGCGGGAGGAGACCAAGAGACCCAGTACTTC
V gene: TRBV20-1; J gene: TRBJ2-1; D gene: NA; clone size: NA; CDR3 protein: CSAPGAGEREQFF; CDR3 DNA: TGCAGTGCCCCGGGGGCGGGAGAGCGTGAGCAGTTCTTC
V gene: TRBV9; J gene: TRBJ1-1; D gene: NA; clone size: many; CDR3 protein: CASSVREGRFDTEAFF; CDR3 DNA: TGTGCCAGCAGCGTAAGGGAAGGTCGGTTTGACACTGAAGCTTTCTTT
V gene: TRBV7-2; J gene: TRBJ2-7; D gene: TRBD2; clone size: many; CDR3 protein: CASSLAPSGRSSYEQYF; CDR3 DNA: TGTGCCAGCAGCTTAGCGCCTAGCGGGAGGAGTTCCTACGAGCAGTACTTC
V gene: TRBV20-1; J gene: TRBJ1-5; D gene: NA; clone size: few; CDR3 protein: CSAREGDQPQHF; CDR3 DNA: TGCAGTGCTAGAGAGGGGGATCAGCCCCAGCATTTT
V gene: TRBV6-6; J gene: TRBJ2-3; D gene: NA; clone size: many; CDR3 protein: CASRHRGTDTQYF; CDR3 DNA: TGTGCCAGCAGGCACAGAGGCACAGATACGCAGTATTTT
V gene: TRBV3-1; J gene: TRBJ2-5; D gene: TRBD2; clone size: many; CDR3 protein: CASSQWGLAGIQETQYF; CDR3 DNA: TGTGCCAGCAGCCAATGGGGACTAGCGGGGATCCAAGAGACCCAGTACTTC
V gene: TRBV20-1; J gene: TRBJ2-7; D gene: TRBD1; clone size: many; CDR3 protein: CSGVDRGRSYEQYF; CDR3 DNA: TGCAGTGGGGTGGACAGGGGGCGATCCTACGAGCAGTACTTC
V gene: TRBV5-6; J gene: TRBJ2-1; D gene: NA; clone size: many; CDR3 protein: CASSSGYEQFF; CDR3 DNA: TGTGCCAGCAGCTCCGGGTATGAGCAGTTCTTC
V gene: TRBV7-2; J gene: TRBJ2-4; D gene: TRBD1; clone size: few; CDR3 protein: CASSPSGQGSNIQYF; CDR3 DNA: TGTGCCAGCAGCCCGAGCGGACAGGGAAGCAACATTCAGTACTTC
V gene: TRBV20-1; J gene: TRBJ1-5; D gene: NA; clone size: many; CDR3 protein: CSAAAGDNQPQHF; CDR3 DNA: TGCAGTGCTGCGGCGGGAGACAATCAGCCCCAGCATTTT
V gene: TRBV5-1; J gene: TRBJ2-5; D gene: TRBD1; clone size: many; CDR3 protein: CASSSTGGGETQYF; CDR3 DNA: TGCGCCAGCAGCTCTACAGGGGGCGGGGAGACCCAGTACTTC